This passage covers 5 T cell receptor beta chains from one sample sequenced in a study of patients and donors after allogeneic stem cell transplantation (dated by TCRdb to the early 2020s). The library was produced with RT-PCR. TCRdb lists the instrument as NextSeq 550. TCRdb reprocessed the public reads (quality trimming at Q25 with fastp, clone calling with MiXCR) and kept in-frame beta chains. Rows matching on CDR3 protein sequence are summarized as one entry with the most common DNA and genes. For this sample the table gives hundreds of thousands of distinct CDR3 sequences, of which around 15% were detected only once. The ten biggest clones cover around 6.8% of the sample. The sequenced sample was blood, either unsorted or a sorted T cell fraction (not recorded which). The receptors were sampled from a human donor who was either an allogeneic HSCT recipient or a stem cell or donor lymphocyte infusion donor (not recorded which). It is not recorded whose cells these are; they may come from a transplant donor.

This clonotype was detected a few times. The gene calls are TRBV29-1 and TRBJ2-5; perhaps D is TRBD1 or TRBD2 (5 bases each). CDR1 SQVTM and CDR2 ANQGSEA come from the germline V gene. The V gene lost 7 bases and the J gene lost 2 bases, with 11 bases spanning the gap. The CDR3 runs to 12 residues. In DNA form, the CDR3 reads TGCAGCGCGCGATGGGGGCAAGAGACCCAGTACTTC. Protein sequence: CSARWGQETQYF.

The rearrangement joins TRBV5-1 to TRBJ2-1, with 11 positions matching TRBD1. The V segment lost 4 bases and the J segment 4 bases; nucleotides outside the gene matches: 4. This CDR3 has 15 residues. In germline, CDR1 is SGHRS, CDR2 YFSETQ. In DNA form, the CDR3 reads TGCGCCAGCAGCCCCGGACAGGGGGCGTACAATGAGCAGTTCTTC. It encodes CASSPGQGAYNEQFF.

The V call is TRBV5-1, the J call TRBJ2-2, with 7 bases fitting TRBD1. Trimming took 2 bases from V and 7 from J; bases not matched to a gene: 11. This CDR3 has 16 residues. CDR1 is SGHRS, CDR2 YFSETQ, per germline. Written as DNA, the CDR3 is TGCGCCAGCAGCTTTTTAGAGGGGGCTGTGGTCGGGGAGCTGTTTTTT. Its protein product is CASSFLEGAVVGELFF.

This clonotype was seen repeatedly, ten times or more. The chain couples TRBV19 to TRBJ1-5; TRBD1 agrees at 9 bases. The germline CDR1 and CDR2 sequences are LNHDA and SQIVND (reference sequence). The CDR3 has 14 residues. V trimming: 9 bases; J trimming: 2 bases; junction bases outside the gene matches: 5. The CDR3 protein is CASSWTGGNQPQHF. CDR3 sequence (DNA): TGTGCCAGCAGTTGGACAGGGGGCAATCAGCCCCAGCATTTT.

This chain connects TRBV6-5 to TRBJ2-1; 9 nucleotides agree with TRBD1. The CDR3 is 15 residues long. The V segment lost 2 bases and the J segment 4 bases; nucleotides outside the gene matches: 3. Germline values: CDR1 MNHEY, CDR2 SVGAGI. The CDR3 nucleotides read TGTGCCAGCAGTTACGAGACAGGGGGGTACAATGAGCAGTTCTTC. This gives the protein CASSYETGGYNEQFF.